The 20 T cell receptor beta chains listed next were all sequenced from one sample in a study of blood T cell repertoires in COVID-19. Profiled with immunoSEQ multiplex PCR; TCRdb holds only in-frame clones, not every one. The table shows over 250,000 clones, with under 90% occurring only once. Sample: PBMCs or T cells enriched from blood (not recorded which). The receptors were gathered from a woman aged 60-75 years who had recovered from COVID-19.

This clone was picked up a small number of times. CDR3 protein: CASSFLDGNSPLHF. Written as DNA, the CDR3 is TGTGCCAGCAGTTTCCTCGACGGGAATTCACCCCTCCACTTT. The chain carries TRBV27 and TRBJ1-6; no firm D call. CDR3 size: 14 residues. Trimming took off 3 bases at V and 7 bases at J, with 10 bases between the two ends. Germline assignment: CDR1 MNHEY and CDR2 SMNVEV (reference sequence).

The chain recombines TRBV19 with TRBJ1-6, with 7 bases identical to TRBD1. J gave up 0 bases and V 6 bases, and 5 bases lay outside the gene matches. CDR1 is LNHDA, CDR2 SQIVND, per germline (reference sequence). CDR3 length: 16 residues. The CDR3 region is CASRGQPSSYNSPLHF. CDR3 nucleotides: TGTGCCAGTAGGGGACAGCCCAGCTCCTATAATTCACCCCTCCACTTT.

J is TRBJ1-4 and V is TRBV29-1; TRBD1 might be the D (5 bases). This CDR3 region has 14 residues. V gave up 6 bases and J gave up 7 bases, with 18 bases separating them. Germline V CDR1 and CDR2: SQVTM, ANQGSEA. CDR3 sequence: CSVTTSWGSEKLFF. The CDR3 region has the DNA TGCAGCGTGACAACGTCGTGGGGCAGTGAAAAACTGTTTTTT. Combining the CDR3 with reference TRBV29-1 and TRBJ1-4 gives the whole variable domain SAVISQKPSRDICQRGTSLTIQCQVDSQVTMMFWYRQQPGQSLTLIATANQGSEATYESGFVIDKFPISRPNLTFSTLTVSNMSPEDSSIYLCSVTTSWGSEKLFFGSGTQLSVL.

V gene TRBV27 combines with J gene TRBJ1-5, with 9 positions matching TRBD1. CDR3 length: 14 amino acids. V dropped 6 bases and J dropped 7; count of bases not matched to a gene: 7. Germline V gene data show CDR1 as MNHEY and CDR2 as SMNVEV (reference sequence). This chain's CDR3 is CASRGTGLTQPQHF. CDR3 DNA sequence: TGTGCCAGCAGAGGGACAGGGCTGACACAGCCCCAGCATTTT.

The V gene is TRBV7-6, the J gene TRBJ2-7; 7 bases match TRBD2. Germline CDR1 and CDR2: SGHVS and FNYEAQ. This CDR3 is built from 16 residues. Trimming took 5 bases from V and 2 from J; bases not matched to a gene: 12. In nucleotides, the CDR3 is TGTGCCAGCAGCCCTAGAACAGCGGGGCTCCCCTACGAGCAGTACTTC. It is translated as CASSPRTAGLPYEQYF.

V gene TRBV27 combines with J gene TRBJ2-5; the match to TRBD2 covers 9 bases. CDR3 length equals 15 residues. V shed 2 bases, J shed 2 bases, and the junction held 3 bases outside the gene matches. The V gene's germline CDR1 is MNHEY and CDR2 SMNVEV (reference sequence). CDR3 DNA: TGTGCCAGCAGTTTAGTAGCGGGAGATCAAGAGACCCAGTACTTC. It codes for CASSLVAGDQETQYF.

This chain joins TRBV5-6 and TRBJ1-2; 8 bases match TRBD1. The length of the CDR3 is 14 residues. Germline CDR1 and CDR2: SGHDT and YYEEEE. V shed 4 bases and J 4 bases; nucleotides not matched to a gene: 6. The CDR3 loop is CASSPTGDVYGYTF. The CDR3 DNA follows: TGTGCCAGCAGCCCGACAGGGGACGTCTATGGCTACACCTTC.

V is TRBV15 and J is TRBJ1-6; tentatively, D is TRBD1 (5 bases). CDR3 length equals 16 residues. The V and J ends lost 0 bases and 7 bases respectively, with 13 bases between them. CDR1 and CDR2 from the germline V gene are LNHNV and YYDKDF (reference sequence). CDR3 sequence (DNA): TGTGCCACCAGCAGAGATGGGGGGTACCAGAATTCACCCCTCCACTTT. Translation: CATSRDGGYQNSPLHF.

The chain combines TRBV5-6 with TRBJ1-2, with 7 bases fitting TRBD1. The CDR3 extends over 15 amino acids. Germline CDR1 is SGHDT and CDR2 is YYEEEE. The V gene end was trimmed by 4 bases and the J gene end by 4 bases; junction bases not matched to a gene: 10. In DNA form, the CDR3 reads TGTGCCAGCAGCCCCCGACAGGGCTTTGGCTATGGCTACACCTTC. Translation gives CASSPRQGFGYGYTF.

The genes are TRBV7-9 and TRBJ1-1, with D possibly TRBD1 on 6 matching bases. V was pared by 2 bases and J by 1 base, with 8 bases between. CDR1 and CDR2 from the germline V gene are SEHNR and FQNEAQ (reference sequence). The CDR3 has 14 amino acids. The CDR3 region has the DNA TGTGCCAGCAGCTTACTAGGGGGGAACACTGAAGCTTTCTTT. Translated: CASSLLGGNTEAFF.

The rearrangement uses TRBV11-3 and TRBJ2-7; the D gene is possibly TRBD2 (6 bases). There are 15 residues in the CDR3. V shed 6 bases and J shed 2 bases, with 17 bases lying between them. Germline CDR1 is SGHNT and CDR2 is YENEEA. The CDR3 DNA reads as TGTGCCAGCAGTCAGAACCGGGACTGGACCTACGAGCAGTACTTC. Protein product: CASSQNRDWTYEQYF.

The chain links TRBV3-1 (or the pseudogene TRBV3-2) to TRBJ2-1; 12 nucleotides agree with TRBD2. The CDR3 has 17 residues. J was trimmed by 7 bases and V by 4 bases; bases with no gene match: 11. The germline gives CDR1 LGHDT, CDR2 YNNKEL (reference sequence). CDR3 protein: CASSLTPTSGRLNEQFF. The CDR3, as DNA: TGTGCCAGCAGCCTCACGCCGACTAGCGGGAGACTGAATGAGCAGTTCTTC.

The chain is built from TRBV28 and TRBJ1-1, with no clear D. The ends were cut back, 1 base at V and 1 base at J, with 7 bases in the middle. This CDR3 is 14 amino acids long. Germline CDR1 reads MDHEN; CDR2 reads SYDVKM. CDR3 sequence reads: CASSLFPRNTEAFF. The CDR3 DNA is TGTGCCAGCAGTTTATTCCCCAGGAACACTGAAGCTTTCTTT.

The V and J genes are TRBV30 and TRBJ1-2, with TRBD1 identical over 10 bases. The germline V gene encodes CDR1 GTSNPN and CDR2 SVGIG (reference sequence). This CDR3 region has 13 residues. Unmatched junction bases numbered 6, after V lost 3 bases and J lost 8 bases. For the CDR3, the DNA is TGTGCCTGGAGCGCGGGACAGGGGAACGGCTACACCTTC. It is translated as CAWSAGQGNGYTF.

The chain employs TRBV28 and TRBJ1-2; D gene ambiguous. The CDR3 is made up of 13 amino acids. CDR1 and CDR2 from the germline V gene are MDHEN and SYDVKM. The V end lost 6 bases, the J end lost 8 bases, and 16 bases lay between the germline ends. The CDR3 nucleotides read TGTGCCAGCAGGGTCACAGTAGATGTCGGCTACACCTTC. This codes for CASRVTVDVGYTF.

Here the CDR3 reads CASSDFSGSGAGELFF. CDR3 coding DNA: TGTGCCAGCAGTGACTTTAGCGGGAGTGGGGCCGGGGAGCTGTTTTTT. This chain joins TRBV6-1 and TRBJ2-2; 9 nucleotides match TRBD2. Germline CDR1 reads MNHNS; CDR2 reads SASEGT. This CDR3 contains 16 residues. Trimming removed 3 bases from V and 6 bases from J; junction bases left unmatched: 8.

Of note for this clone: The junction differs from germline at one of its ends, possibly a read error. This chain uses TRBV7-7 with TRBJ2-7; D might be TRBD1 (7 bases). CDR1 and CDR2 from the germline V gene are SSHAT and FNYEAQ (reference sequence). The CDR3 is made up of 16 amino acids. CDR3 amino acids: CASSLGGTVPIYEQYF. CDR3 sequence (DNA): TGTGCTAGCAGCTTAGGAGGGACAGTACCCATCTACGAGCAGTACTTC.

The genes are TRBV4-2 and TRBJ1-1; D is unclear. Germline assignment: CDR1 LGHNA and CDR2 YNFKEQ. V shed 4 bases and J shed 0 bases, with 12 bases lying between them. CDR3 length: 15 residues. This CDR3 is CASSREDGLNTEAFF. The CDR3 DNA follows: TGTGCCAGCAGCCGGGAGGACGGGCTGAACACTGAAGCTTTCTTT.

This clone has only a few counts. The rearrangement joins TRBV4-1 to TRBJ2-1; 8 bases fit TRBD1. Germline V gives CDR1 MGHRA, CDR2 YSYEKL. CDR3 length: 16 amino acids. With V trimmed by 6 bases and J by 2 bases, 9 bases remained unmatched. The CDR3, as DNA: TGCGCCAGCAGATCTACAGGGGGTGGCACCTACAATGAGCAGTTCTTC. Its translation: CASRSTGGGTYNEQFF.

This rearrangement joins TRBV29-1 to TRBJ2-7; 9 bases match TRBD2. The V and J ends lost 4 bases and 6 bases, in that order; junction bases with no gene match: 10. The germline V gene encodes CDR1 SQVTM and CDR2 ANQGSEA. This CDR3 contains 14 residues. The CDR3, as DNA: TGCAGCGTTGGACTGACTAGCGGTCTTAGCGAGCAGTACTTC. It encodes CSVGLTSGLSEQYF.